A selection of T cell receptor beta chains follows, all from one sample in a study of T-cell memory formation after mild COVID-19. Using its own MiXCR run on the 5' RACE reads, TCRdb lists one record per CDR3 protein. The sample has some 100,000 distinct CDR3 sequences; more than 9.5% are singletons. The sequenced sample consisted of PBMCs or a T cell subset sorted from them (not recorded which). The receptors were gathered from a man in his late teens or twenties who had mild COVID-19 (a few samples of this study predate the infection). Cell type and time point are not known. CDR3s include the opening cysteine and the closing phenylalanine or tryptophan. D genes are given only for firm matches. Only some rows state a clone size, as once, few, many or a class for expanded clones.

abundance,v_gene,j_gene,d_gene,CDR3aa,CDR3nt
few,TRBV10-3,TRBJ2-2,NA,CAISESPGTANTGELFF,TGTGCCATCAGTGAGTCACCAGGGACTGCAAACACCGGGGAGCTGTTTTTT
NA,TRBV7-9,TRBJ1-2,NA,CASSPGPRGYGYTF,TGTGCCAGCAGCCCAGGGCCTCGCGGCTATGGCTACACCTTC
NA,TRBV11-2,TRBJ2-1,NA,CASTTGLNEQFF,TGTGCCAGCACCACGGGCCTCAATGAGCAGTTCTTC
NA,TRBV6-2/TRBV6-3,TRBJ2-1,TRBD2,CASSYSISGGSNEQFF,TGTGCCAGCAGTTACTCGATATCGGGGGGTTCGAATGAGCAGTTCTTC
NA,TRBV29-1,TRBJ2-1,NA,CSVPWGTGQGEQFF,TGCAGCGTCCCATGGGGGACGGGGCAGGGTGAGCAGTTCTTC
few,TRBV7-9,TRBJ1-4,NA,CASSSPGPVGSEKLFF,TGTGCCAGCAGCTCCCCAGGGCCAGTCGGGTCCGAAAAACTGTTTTTT
few,TRBV5-5,TRBJ1-6,TRBD1,CASSLPMDREDLLNSPLHF,TGTGCCAGCAGCCTACCAATGGACAGGGAAGATTTGTTGAATTCACCCCTCCACTTT
few,TRBV7-9,TRBJ2-1,NA,CASSYGQGGNIEQFF,TGTGCCAGCAGCTATGGACAGGGAGGGAACATTGAGCAGTTCTTC
NA,TRBV7-2,TRBJ2-7,NA,CASSLGPEEVEQYF,TGTGCCAGCAGCTTAGGACCGGAAGAGGTAGAGCAGTACTTC
few,TRBV4-3,TRBJ2-7,TRBD2,CASSQDWERGPLGEQYF,TGCGCCAGCAGCCAAGATTGGGAGCGGGGACCGCTCGGGGAGCAGTACTTC
few,TRBV11-2,TRBJ2-3,TRBD2,CASSLVTSGLTDTQYF,TGTGCCAGCAGCTTAGTCACTAGCGGGCTCACAGATACGCAGTATTTT
NA,TRBV19,TRBJ2-7,NA,CASSTNTGKSYEQYF,TGTGCCAGTAGTACTAATACAGGGAAGTCTTACGAGCAGTACTTC
NA,TRBV7-9,TRBJ2-5,NA,CASSLTLVYVETQYF,TGTGCCAGCAGCTTAACTCTAGTCTACGTAGAGACCCAGTACTTC
NA,TRBV6-5,TRBJ1-6,NA,CASSWGESSPLHF,TGTGCCAGCAGTTGGGGGGAGAGTTCACCCCTCCACTTT
many,TRBV7-2,TRBJ2-1,TRBD2,CASSPGLAGNNEQFF,TGTGCCAGCAGCCCCGGACTAGCGGGGAACAATGAGCAGTTCTTC
many,TRBV13,TRBJ2-3,TRBD2,CASSPRTGLVTDTQYF,TGTGCCAGCAGCCCACGGACCGGACTAGTGACAGATACGCAGTATTTT
NA,TRBV15,TRBJ2-3,TRBD2,CATSTRLAVGDTQYF,TGTGCCACCAGCACACGACTAGCGGTCGGGGATACGCAGTATTTT